This TCR beta chain stems from a study of cytomegalovirus exposure and HLA in healthy donors. Overall study results and limits: Three chains linked to CMV were shown in vitro to be specific for CMV antigens. The dataset shows that most TCR sequences were rare, while some public TCRs occurred in many donors. TCR beta chain V- and J-gene trimming was linked, in a later analysis, to a missense variant in DCLRE1C. Some segments of the V type, notably TRBV6-2 and TRBV6-3, were excluded as indistinguishable.

Germline assignment: CDR1 GTSNPN and CDR2 SVGIG (reference sequence). The CDR3 totals 16 residues. V lost 0 bases to trimming and J lost 0 bases, with 9 bases between them. PCR used 60 Vbeta primers and 13 Jbeta primers. Clones were read by immunoSEQ multiplex PCR, and TCRdb kept only the in-frame ones, dropping some. The sample has 100,000 to 150,000 clones. On this clone: Its antigen is unknown.

The source of this sequence is a young man in good health and CMV-seronegative. The chain couples TRBV30 to TRBJ1-6; D gene uncertain. Sequences were obtained from PBMCs. This CDR3 is CAWSVRVSSYNSPLHF. CDR3 sequence (DNA): TGTGCCTGGAGTGTACGAGTTAGCTCCTATAATTCACCCCTCCACTTT.